The rows below give T cell receptor beta chains drawn from one sample of a study of blood T cell repertoires in COVID-19. Measured with immunoSEQ multiplex PCR; TCRdb has only the in-frame clones, and not every one. The data hold 150,000 to 200,000 clones, with over 70% observed a single time. Sequencing was carried out using peripheral blood. Receptors originate from a man aged 55 to 70 with active or convalescent COVID-19. The CDR3 runs from the conserved cysteine through the conserved F or W. D genes are given only for firm matches. Not every row has a clone size; where given, it reads once, few, many or a size class.

TRBV7-9	TRBD1	-	TRBJ2-3	CASSADRGPTDTQYF	TGTGCCAGCAGCGCGGACAGGGGACCCACAGATACGCAGTATTTT
TRBV12-3/TRBV12-4	-	-	TRBJ1-1	CASRVAGYSEAFF	TGTGCCAGCAGGGTCGCCGGGTATTCTGAAGCTTTCTTT
TRBV3-1/TRBV3-2	-	-	TRBJ2-1	CASSQDLMAGEQFF	TGTGCCAGCAGCCAAGATTTGATGGCCGGGGAGCAGTTCTTC
TRBV5-1	TRBD1	-	TRBJ2-3	CASSANRGDTQYF	TGCGCCAGCAGCGCAAACAGGGGGGATACGCAGTATTTT
TRBV6-5	TRBD1	-	TRBJ1-2	CASRVQGRYGYTF	TGTGCCAGCAGGGTACAGGGGCGGTATGGCTACACCTTC
TRBV18	-	-	TRBJ1-3	CASSPGVSSGNTIYF	TGTGCCAGCTCACCGGGAGTTTCCTCTGGAAACACCATATATTTT
TRBV5-4	-	-	TRBJ2-6	CASSFQGGSGANVLTF	TGTGCCAGCAGCTTTCAGGGAGGCTCTGGGGCCAACGTCCTGACTTTC
TRBV24-1	TRBD1	-	TRBJ2-1	CATRGSRGQDGGNEQFF	TGTGCCACCAGGGGGTCCAGGGGGCAAGACGGGGGCAATGAGCAGTTCTTC
TRBV5-8	-	-	TRBJ1-1	CASSSSLINTEAFF	TGTGCCAGCAGCAGCTCCCTGATTAACACTGAAGCTTTCTTT
TRBV14	-	-	TRBJ2-3	CASSLPWGDTQYF	TGTGCCAGCAGCCTCCCGTGGGGCGATACGCAGTATTTT
TRBV6-4	-	-	TRBJ1-1	CASSDSLNTEAFF	TGTGCCAGCAGTGACAGCTTGAACACTGAAGCTTTCTTT
TRBV2	TRBD2	-	TRBJ2-7	CASSEEWGGEYF	TGTGCCAGCAGTGAAGAGTGGGGGGGAGAGTACTTC
TRBV5-5	TRBD1	once	TRBJ2-3	CASSYTGADTQYF	TGTGCCAGCAGCTATACAGGGGCAGATACGCAGTATTTT
TRBV5-1	-	-	TRBJ1-6	CASSQTGSGSPLHF	TGCGCCAGCAGCCAGACAGGCTCAGGATCACCCCTCCACTTT
TRBV7-3	-	few	TRBJ1-1	CASSLGSMNTEAFF	TGTGCCAGCAGCCTAGGATCCATGAACACTGAAGCTTTCTTT